These T cell receptor beta chains were read from a single sample in a study of cytomegalovirus exposure and HLA in healthy donors. Some clones are missing from TCRdb's copy, which holds only in-frame ones; the method was immunoSEQ multiplex PCR. The sample shows tens of thousands of clones, just under 75% of them seen only once. Sequencing used PBMCs. The receptors derive from a man in his thirties or forties in good health and CMV-seronegative. The CDR3 runs from the conserved cysteine through the conserved F or W. A D gene is named only where the DNA matches it firmly. Not every row has a clone size; where given, it reads once, few, many or a size class.

.	.	TRBV7-6	TRBJ1-1	TGTGCCAGCAGCACAACGACAAAAGGGGAGGGCACTGAAGCTTTCTTT	CASSTTTKGEGTEAFF
TRBD2	.	TRBV19	TRBJ2-7	TGTGCCAGTAGTATAGGTAGCGGGACCGCCTACGAGCAGTACTTC	CASSIGSGTAYEQYF
.	.	TRBV2	TRBJ2-4	TGTGCCAGCAGGAAGGGGGACGCCGGGAACAAAAACATTCAGTACTTC	CASRKGDAGNKNIQYF
.	.	TRBV15	TRBJ1-2	TGTGCCACCAGCAGAGATGGTACGGACTATGGCTACACCTTC	CATSRDGTDYGYTF
TRBD2	.	TRBV15	TRBJ2-7	TGTGCCACCAGCTCACCGATCACCCGGGACTACTCCTACGAGCAGTACTTC	CATSSPITRDYSYEQYF
TRBD2	.	TRBV28	TRBJ2-5	TGTGCCGTACGGACTAGCGGGACAGAGACCCAGTACTTC	CAVRTSGTETQYF
.	few	TRBV6-1	TRBJ1-1	TGTGCCAGCAACGGGAACACTGAAGCTTTCTTT	CASNGNTEAFF
.	.	TRBV28	TRBJ2-3	TGTGCCAGCAGTTTTTCGAGGCCGCAGTATTTT	CASSFSRPQYF
TRBD2	.	TRBV5-6	TRBJ2-3	TGTGCCAGCAGTCCCGAGGTAGCGGGGGGCCCAGATACGCAGTATTTT	CASSPEVAGGPDTQYF
TRBD2	.	TRBV7-2	TRBJ2-7	TGTGCCAGCAGCCTCGGGACTAGCGGGAGGACCGGTTACGAGCAGTACTTC	CASSLGTSGRTGYEQYF
.	.	TRBV7-9	TRBJ2-5	TGTGCCAGCAGCTTAGTAACACCTGAGACCCAGTACTTC	CASSLVTPETQYF
.	once	TRBV7-9	TRBJ1-3	TGTGCCAGCAGCTTAGCCGCGCTGAGCTCTGGAAACACCATATATTTT	CASSLAALSSGNTIYF
TRBD2	.	TRBV4-1	TRBJ2-3	TGCGCCAGCAGCCCCTTTGCTAGCGGACGCACAGATACGCAGTATTTT	CASSPFASGRTDTQYF
TRBD1	.	TRBV5-1	TRBJ2-2	TGCGCCAGCACCCGGGACAGGGGGCTCGCCGGGGAGCTGTTTTTT	CASTRDRGLAGELFF
.	.	TRBV4-1	TRBJ2-3	TGCGCCAGCAGCCAAACGGCCGGAGAGACGCAGTATTTT	CASSQTAGETQYF
.	.	TRBV29-1	TRBJ2-5	TGCAGCGTTGCTCAAGGGAGGAACCAAGAGACCCAGTACTTC	CSVAQGRNQETQYF
.	.	TRBV6-5	TRBJ2-2	TGTGCCAGCAGTCTGGCGCTCGGGACCGGGGAGCTGTTTTTT	CASSLALGTGELFF
TRBD2	.	TRBV7-2	TRBJ2-5	TGTGCCAGCAGCTTGGGGCTAGCGGGAGGCCAAGAGACCCAGTACTTC	CASSLGLAGGQETQYF
.	medium-sized	TRBV5-5	TRBJ2-7	TGTGCCAGCAGCTTGGCCATGAGGGTGCGGGAGTACTTC	CASSLAMRVREYF
TRBD1	.	TRBV6-5	TRBJ2-5	TGTGCCAGCATTCGGGACAGGGGACAAGAGACCCAGTACTTC	CASIRDRGQETQYF
.	once	TRBV6-5	TRBJ1-1	TGTGCCAGCAGTTACAACCTCGGGAGGGGCACTGAAGCTTTCTTT	CASSYNLGRGTEAFF
.	.	TRBV9	TRBJ1-2	TGTGCCAGCAGCATCCTCGGGGGGGGTCGGGATGGCTACACCTTC	CASSILGGGRDGYTF
.	large	TRBV10-3	TRBJ2-7	TGTGCCATCAGAGGTGGAGGCCACAGCTCCTACGAGCAGTACTTC	CAIRGGGHSSYEQYF
.	few	TRBV9	TRBJ2-3	TGTGCCAGCAGCGGGCGTGGGACTGGCACAGATACGCAGTATTTT	CASSGRGTGTDTQYF
.	.	TRBV7-8	TRBJ2-5	TGTGCCAGCAGCTTACAGGGGGGTGGGGGGACCCAGTACTTC	CASSLQGGGGTQYF
TRBD1	once	TRBV29-1	TRBJ2-5	TGCAGCGTTGTAGGGGCGGACAGGGGGCGCAGTGAGACCCAGTACTTC	CSVVGADRGRSETQYF
.	few	TRBV6-1	TRBJ2-7	TGTGCCAGCAGTGAAACGCCGACAGGGAGGGAGCAGTACTTC	CASSETPTGREQYF
.	few	TRBV21-1	TRBJ1-1	TGTGCGAGACGGGAGGGGATGAACACTGAAGCTTTCTTT	CARREGMNTEAFF
TRBD1	.	TRBV6-5	TRBJ1-5	TGTGCCAGCAGTTCCCTGGGACAGCTTAATCAGCCCCAGCATTTT	CASSSLGQLNQPQHF
TRBD2	once	TRBV9	TRBJ2-3	TGTGCCAGCAGCGTAGCTCCCGGGGGGGCTGGAGATACGCAGTATTTT	CASSVAPGGAGDTQYF
TRBD1	.	TRBV30	TRBJ1-2	TGTGCCGGCCTCAGGGGGGCTAACTATGGCTACACCTTC	CAGLRGANYGYTF
TRBD2	once	TRBV9	TRBJ2-1	TGTGCCAGCAGTCCCGGGACTAGCGAAAACAATGAGCAGTTCTTC	CASSPGTSENNEQFF
.	.	TRBV18	TRBJ2-2	TGTGCCAGCTCACCACCGTTGCGGGGGAACACCGGGGAGCTGTTTTTT	CASSPPLRGNTGELFF
TRBD1	.	TRBV6-1	TRBJ1-6	TGTGCCAGCAGTGGAACAGGGGCCAATTCACCCCTCCACTTT	CASSGTGANSPLHF
TRBD1	.	TRBV19	TRBJ1-4	TGTGCCAGTGGCTGGACAGGGTCAGACGAAAAACTGTTTTTT	CASGWTGSDEKLFF
.	few	TRBV5-6	TRBJ1-5	TGTGCCAGCAGCCATCGGATTTCGGGGAGCAATCAGCCCCAGCATTTT	CASSHRISGSNQPQHF
.	few	TRBV7-8	TRBJ1-3	TGTGCCAGCAGCATCTACAGACCCGACTCTGGAAACACCATATATTTT	CASSIYRPDSGNTIYF
.	.	TRBV15	TRBJ1-1	TGTGCCACCAGCAGCAGGGGCGGGTTTGAAGCTTTCTTT	CATSSRGGFEAFF
TRBD2	.	TRBV5-6	TRBJ2-1	TGTGCCAGCAGCTTGGCGCTAGCGGGGGGGCATGAGCAGTTCTTC	CASSLALAGGHEQFF
.	few	TRBV7-3	TRBJ2-3	TGTGCCAGCAGCTTAGGGGCAGTGAGCACAGATACGCAGTATTTT	CASSLGAVSTDTQYF
.	.	TRBV9	TRBJ2-7	TGTGCCAGCAACGTACTGGACACAAGCTCCTACGAGCAGTACTTC	CASNVLDTSSYEQYF